These T cell receptor beta chains were read from a single sample in a study of monozygotic twins with inflammatory bowel disease. TCRdb re-called the 5' RACE reads and shows each CDR3 protein once, DNA omitted. This sample contains 150,000 to 200,000 distinct CDR3 sequences. Sequencing was carried out using blood. The receptors come from a human donor with ulcerative colitis or Crohn's disease, or a healthy co-twin of an affected twin (not recorded which). CDR3s include the opening cysteine and the closing phenylalanine or tryptophan.

v_call: TRBV20-1; j_call: TRBJ2-2; cdr3_aa: CSARKGENTGELFF
v_call: TRBV7-9; j_call: TRBJ2-2; cdr3_aa: CASSLPQGYTGELFF
v_call: TRBV7-6; j_call: TRBJ1-3; cdr3_aa: CASGPGNTIYF
v_call: TRBV7-8; j_call: TRBJ2-4; cdr3_aa: CASSNLTGWAKNIQYF
v_call: TRBV30; j_call: TRBJ1-4; cdr3_aa: CAWARGSTNEKLFF
v_call: TRBV4-3; j_call: TRBJ2-7; cdr3_aa: CASSQGASGRSEQYF
v_call: TRBV5-1; j_call: TRBJ2-7; cdr3_aa: CASSFLTSGRAYEQYF
v_call: TRBV5-1; j_call: TRBJ2-7; cdr3_aa: CASSSGTASLYEQYF
v_call: TRBV2; j_call: TRBJ2-1; cdr3_aa: CASSGSITYNEQFF
v_call: TRBV6-5; j_call: TRBJ1-1; cdr3_aa: CASTRAPGTEAFF
v_call: TRBV20-1; j_call: TRBJ1-1; cdr3_aa: CSAPGQSLTEAFF
v_call: TRBV24-1; j_call: TRBJ2-1; cdr3_aa: CATSDSEASTVNEQFF
v_call: TRBV5-4; j_call: TRBJ1-1; cdr3_aa: CASSLEVQNTEAFF
v_call: TRBV27; j_call: TRBJ2-7; cdr3_aa: CASRSFEFSTSGSSYEQYF
v_call: TRBV28; j_call: TRBJ2-6; cdr3_aa: CASSLPPTGTGANVLTF
v_call: TRBV27; j_call: TRBJ2-7; cdr3_aa: CASALGGVYEQYF
v_call: TRBV10-3; j_call: TRBJ2-7; cdr3_aa: CAISYREAYEQYF
v_call: TRBV28; j_call: TRBJ2-7; cdr3_aa: CASTLPGSYEQYF
v_call: TRBV5-1; j_call: TRBJ2-2; cdr3_aa: CASSLGQGLNTGELFF
v_call: TRBV12-3/TRBV12-4; j_call: TRBJ1-3; cdr3_aa: CASSRGETGNTIYF
v_call: TRBV7-9; j_call: TRBJ2-5; cdr3_aa: CASSSGETQYF
v_call: TRBV4-2; j_call: TRBJ2-3; cdr3_aa: CASSVVSGGSPPDTQYF